The clone carrying this T cell receptor beta chain showed up just a few times. The antigen remains undetermined. The entry originates in a study of cytomegalovirus exposure and HLA in healthy donors. Study-level findings and limits: Reports showed the classifier diagnosing cytomegalovirus status with high specificity and sensitivity.

CDR1 is SGHAT and CDR2 is FQNNGV in the germline V gene. This CDR3 has 15 residues. V lost 2 bases, J lost 8 bases, and 16 bases lay in between. The PCR had 60 Vbeta and 13 Jbeta primers. Clones were read by immunoSEQ multiplex PCR, and TCRdb kept only the in-frame ones, dropping some. Of more than 85,000 clones in the sample, 10% to 15% were seen once. At sampling all donors were nominally healthy, likely with unrecorded immune exposures. This TCR derives from a man in his forties in good health and CMV-seropositive. The chain employs TRBV11-2 and TRBJ2-1; a possible D gene is TRBD1 (5 bases). Sequencing used PBMCs. The chain's CDR3 is CASSLIGGIRDEQFF. The CDR3 DNA sequence: TGTGCCAGCAGCTTAATTGGTGGGATCAGGGATGAGCAGTTCTTC.